This TCR beta chain was found in a study of T cells in Graves' hyperthyroidism and ophthalmopathy. This clonotype was observed many times. Its antigen is as yet unknown. V was cut by 3 bases and J by 7 bases, with 12 bases left in between. CDR3 length: 13 amino acids. Germline CDR1 reads MNHNS; CDR2 reads SASEGT. Study-level results: Most expanded thyroid clonotypes above 0.001 also appeared in blood.

Authors of the study amplified TCR beta CDR3 regions from RNA transcripts. Carried out on the TCR CDR3, a first-round RT-PCR used the HTBI primer set. Each CDR3 protein is one row after TCRdb ran MiXCR on the multiplex PCR reads. The sample includes a few hundred thousand distinct CDR3 sequences, 15% to 20% of them seen just once. Sequencing was performed on blood. The TCR comes from a woman aged 50 to 60 with Graves' hyperthyroidism. This chain joins TRBV6-1 and TRBJ1-2; TRBD1 might be the D (5 bases). CDR3 amino acids: CASSDPRGSGYTF. The DNA of the CDR3 is TGTGCCAGCAGTGACCCAAGGGGCTCTGGCTACACCTTC.